The sequence of this T cell receptor beta chain was determined in a study of T cell repertoires in cytomegalovirus infection. Study overall: Public TCR beta signatures provided an indication of both CMV infection and a matching HLA type. Whole-study findings and limits: Summed frequency of public TCR beta families distinguished CMV carriers with the relevant HLA.

TCRdb re-called the reads through MiXCR, storing one row per CDR3 protein. In the table there are around 210,000 distinct CDR3 sequences, 6.5% of which are singletons. The ends were cut back, 4 bases at V and 10 bases at J, with 14 bases in the middle. Germline CDR1 and CDR2: MNHEY and SMNVEV (reference sequence). This CDR3 comprises 14 residues. This clonotype was seen at least ten times. Its antigen is not identified. The TCR was taken from a human donor in good health (CMV status not recorded). Some clones in this sample may be carry-over from other donors' samples. Specimen: PBMCs. This chain uses TRBV27 with TRBJ1-6; tentative D call: TRBD1 (6 bases). The CDR3 loop reads CASSWRQGNSPLHF. The CDR3 DNA follows: TGTGCCAGCAGTTGGCGGCAGGGGAACTCACCCCTCCACTTT.